This T cell receptor (beta chain) is drawn from a study of T-cell reconstitution after alpha-beta-depleted transplantation in children. Regarding the study as a whole: Some patients owed their high day-60 TCRbeta diversity to surviving recipient T cells and thymic progenitors.

For TCRbeta, the library was prepared with unique molecular identifiers. Via MiXCR, TCRdb re-called the PCR reads, giving one row per CDR3 protein. The sample has approximately 350,000 distinct CDR3 sequences, 15% to 20% seen once. About this clonotype itself: What it binds is not known.

Germline V CDR1 and CDR2: SGHDN, FVKESK. The CDR3 totals 16 residues. The ends were cut back, 3 bases at V and 0 bases at J, with 14 bases in the middle. The clonotype was recovered from a male patient aged 2 to 10 who had a stem cell transplant for acute lymphoblastic leukemia, so the T cells may come from the graft donor. The specimen comprised PBMCs, mostly from graft donor cells, sampled 360 days after TCRalphabeta/CD19-depleted stem cell transplant. The V call is TRBV14, the J call TRBJ1-2; D is unresolved. This CDR3 is CASSQGRPLANYGYTF. The CDR3 DNA is TGTGCCAGCAGCCAGGGCAGGCCCCTGGCTAACTATGGCTACACCTTC.